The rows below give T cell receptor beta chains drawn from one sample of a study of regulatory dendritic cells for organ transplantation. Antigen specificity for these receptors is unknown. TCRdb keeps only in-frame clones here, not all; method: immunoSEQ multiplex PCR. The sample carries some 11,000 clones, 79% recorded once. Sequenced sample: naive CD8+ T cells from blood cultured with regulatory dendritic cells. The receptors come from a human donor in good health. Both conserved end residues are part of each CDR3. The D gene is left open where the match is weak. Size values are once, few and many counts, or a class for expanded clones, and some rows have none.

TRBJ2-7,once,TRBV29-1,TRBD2,TGCAGCGTTGAAGAGGAAGCGGGGGGCTACGAGCAGTACTTC,CSVEEEAGGYEQYF
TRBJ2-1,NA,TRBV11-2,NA,TGTGCCAGCAGCTTATCCCCGGGAGCTGCGATCTTC,CASSLSPGAAIF
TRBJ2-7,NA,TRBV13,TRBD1,TGTGCCAGCAGCTTAGGACAGGGGGTCTACGAGCAGTACTTC,CASSLGQGVYEQYF
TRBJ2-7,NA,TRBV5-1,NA,TGCGCCAGCACGGGGGGGACAGGGAACTACGAGCAGTACTTC,CASTGGTGNYEQYF
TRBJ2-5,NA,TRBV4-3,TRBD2,TGCGCCAGCAGCCAAGATCTAGTCCAGGGAGGGGAGACCCAGTACTTC,CASSQDLVQGGETQYF
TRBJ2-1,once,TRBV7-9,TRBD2,TGTGCCAGCAGCCAAAAGGGGGCTAGCGGGGACTCCTACAATGAGCAGTTCTTC,CASSQKGASGDSYNEQFF
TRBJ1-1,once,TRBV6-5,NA,TGTGCCAGCGGCCCCTTCGATGGGGCGAGTGAAGCTTTCTTT,CASGPFDGASEAFF
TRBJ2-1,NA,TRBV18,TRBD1,TGTGCCAGCTCACCAAACAGGGGGTCCTACAATGAGCAGTTCTTC,CASSPNRGSYNEQFF
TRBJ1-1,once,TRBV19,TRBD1,TGTGCCAGTAGTATCGGGACAGGGGCAAACACTGAAGCTTTCTTT,CASSIGTGANTEAFF
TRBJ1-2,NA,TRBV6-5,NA,TGTGCCAGCAGTAACCCCCCCAGCTATGGCTACACCTTC,CASSNPPSYGYTF
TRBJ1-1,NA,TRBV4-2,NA,TGTGCCAGCAGCCAAGATGAGGGGGTGAACACTGAAGCTTTCTTT,CASSQDEGVNTEAFF
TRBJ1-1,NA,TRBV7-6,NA,TGTGCCAGCAGCTTAGTGGCGGATTCGAACACTGAAGCTTTCTTT,CASSLVADSNTEAFF
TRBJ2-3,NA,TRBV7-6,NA,TGTGCCAGCAGCTTAGTGGCAGGGTTGACAGATACGCAGTATTTT,CASSLVAGLTDTQYF
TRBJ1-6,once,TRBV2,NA,TGTGCCAGCAAGGGCGGGCATTCTCGTAATTCACCCCTCCACTTT,CASKGGHSRNSPLHF
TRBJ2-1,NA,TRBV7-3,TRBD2,TGTGCCAGCAGCTTAAGGCTAGCGGGGGGTAATGAGCAGTTCTTC,CASSLRLAGGNEQFF
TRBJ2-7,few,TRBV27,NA,TGTGCCAGCAGTTTATCAGGGGTCGAGCAGTACTTC,CASSLSGVEQYF
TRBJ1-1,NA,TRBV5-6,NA,TGTGCCAGCTGCTCTGGGGGCTCTGAAGCTTTCTTT,CASCSGGSEAFF
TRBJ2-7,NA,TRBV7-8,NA,TGTGCCAGCAACTCAGCCTACTCCTACGAGCAGTACTTC,CASNSAYSYEQYF
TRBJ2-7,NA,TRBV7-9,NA,TGTGCCAGCAGCTTAGGGTCTAGCTCCTACGAGCAGTACTTC,CASSLGSSSYEQYF
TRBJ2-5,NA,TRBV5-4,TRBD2,TGTGCCAGCAGCCCTGGACTAGAAGAGACCCAGTACTTC,CASSPGLEETQYF
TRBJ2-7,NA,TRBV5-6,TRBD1,TGTGCCAGCAGCTTAAGGGACAGGGGGATCGTCAAGCAGTACTTC,CASSLRDRGIVKQYF
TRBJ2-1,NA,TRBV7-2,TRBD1,TGTGCCAGCAGGTCCGGGACAGGGAACAATGAGCAGTTCTTC,CASRSGTGNNEQFF
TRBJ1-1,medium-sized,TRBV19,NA,TGTGCCAGTAGTATGAGGGCGGTGAACACTGAAGCTTTCTTT,CASSMRAVNTEAFF
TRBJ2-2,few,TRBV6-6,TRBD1,TGTGCCACCCCCGAGGAGTCAGGGGGCACCGGGGAGCTGTTTTTT,CATPEESGGTGELFF
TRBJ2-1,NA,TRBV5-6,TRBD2,TGTGCCAGCAGTTCCAGACTAGCCACAGCCGGACCGTTCTACAATGAGCAGTTCTTC,CASSSRLATAGPFYNEQFF
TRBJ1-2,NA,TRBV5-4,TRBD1,TGTGCCAGCAGCCTCTCCAGGGGGCTTGGCTATGGCTACACCTTC,CASSLSRGLGYGYTF
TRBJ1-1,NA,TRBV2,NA,TGTGCCAGCAGTGGTAGGGTGGAGGGAGAAGCTTTCTTT,CASSGRVEGEAFF
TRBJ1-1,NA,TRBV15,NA,TGTGCCACCAGCAGAAGTAGGAGGGACACTGAAGCTTTCTTT,CATSRSRRDTEAFF
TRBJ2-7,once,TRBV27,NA,TGTGCCAGCAGTTTTTTGTCAGGGGCAGGGGAGCAGTACTTC,CASSFLSGAGEQYF
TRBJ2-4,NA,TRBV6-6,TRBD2,TGTGCCAGCAGTTACCCAGGGAGCGGGGGCAGGGACATTCAGTACTTC,CASSYPGSGGRDIQYF
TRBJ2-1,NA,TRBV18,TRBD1,TGTGCCAGCTCACCTGCGGACAGGGCAGTCAATGAGCAGTTCTTC,CASSPADRAVNEQFF
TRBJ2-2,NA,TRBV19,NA,TGTGCCAGTATCCCGGACACACCGGTTTACGACGGGGAGCTGTTTTTT,CASIPDTPVYDGELFF
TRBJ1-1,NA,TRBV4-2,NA,TGTGCCAGCAGCCAAGGAGGTGAAGCTTTCTTT,CASSQGGEAFF
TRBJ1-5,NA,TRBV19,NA,TGTGCCAGTAGTATAGATGGGCAGAGCAATCAGCCCCAGCATTTT,CASSIDGQSNQPQHF
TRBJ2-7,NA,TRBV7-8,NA,TGTGCCAGCAGCTTGGAGGACAGCTACGAGCAGTACTTC,CASSLEDSYEQYF
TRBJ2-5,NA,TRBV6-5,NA,TGTGCCAGCAGTCGCGACAGCGAAACCCAGTACTTC,CASSRDSETQYF
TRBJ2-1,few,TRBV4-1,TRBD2,TGCGCCAGCAGCCAAGATCCCCGAGGCGGGGGGGGAGGGGAGCAGTTCTTC,CASSQDPRGGGGGEQFF
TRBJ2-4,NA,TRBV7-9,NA,TGTGCCAGCAGCTTAGACTTCGGTCTCAAAAACATTCAGTACTTC,CASSLDFGLKNIQYF
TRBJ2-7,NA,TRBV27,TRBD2,TGTGCCAGCAGTTCCGGGACTAGCTACGAGCAGTACTTC,CASSSGTSYEQYF
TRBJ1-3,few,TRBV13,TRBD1,TGTGCCAGCCTACAGGGGGCAAACTCTGGAAACACCATATATTTT,CASLQGANSGNTIYF
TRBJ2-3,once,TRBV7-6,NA,TGTGCCAGCAGCTTAACTTGGGGGGGGCGCCAAGATACGCAGTATTTT,CASSLTWGGRQDTQYF
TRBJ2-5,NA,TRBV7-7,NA,TGTGCTAGCAGCCCGGTACTAGAAGAGACCCAGTACTTC,CASSPVLEETQYF
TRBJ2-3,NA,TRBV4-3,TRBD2,TGCGCCAGCAGCCAAGACCGGGGGGATACTGATACGCAGTATTTT,CASSQDRGDTDTQYF
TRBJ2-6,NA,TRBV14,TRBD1,TGTGCCAGCAGCCCACAGGGGATAGGGGCCAACGTCCTGACTTTC,CASSPQGIGANVLTF
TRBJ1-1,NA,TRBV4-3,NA,TGCGCCAGCAGCCAAGATATAGGGGGAAACACTGAAGCTTTCTTT,CASSQDIGGNTEAFF
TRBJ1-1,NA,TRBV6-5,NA,TGTGCCAGCAGTTACGCGGGGGGGTGGGCTTTCTTT,CASSYAGGWAFF
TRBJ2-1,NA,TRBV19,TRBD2,TGTGCCAGCGCCCGGAGGGTAGCGGGGGCGGGTGAGCAGTTCTTC,CASARRVAGAGEQFF
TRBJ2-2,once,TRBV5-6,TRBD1,TGTGCCAGCAGCCCGGACAGGGGAAACACCGGGGAGCTGTTTTTT,CASSPDRGNTGELFF
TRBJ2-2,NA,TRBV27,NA,TGTGCCAGCAGTTTCGGCGTCGGGAAGCTGTTTTTT,CASSFGVGKLFF
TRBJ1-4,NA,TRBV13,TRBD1,TGTGCCAGCAGCTCGGGGACAGCAACTAATGAAAAACTGTTTTTT,CASSSGTATNEKLFF
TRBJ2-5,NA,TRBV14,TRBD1,TGTGCCAGCAGCCCCGACAGGGTATTGGAGACCCAGTACTTC,CASSPDRVLETQYF
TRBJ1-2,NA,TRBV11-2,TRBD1,TGTGCCAGCAGCTTTCAGACAGGGTCAACCTATGGCTACACCTTC,CASSFQTGSTYGYTF